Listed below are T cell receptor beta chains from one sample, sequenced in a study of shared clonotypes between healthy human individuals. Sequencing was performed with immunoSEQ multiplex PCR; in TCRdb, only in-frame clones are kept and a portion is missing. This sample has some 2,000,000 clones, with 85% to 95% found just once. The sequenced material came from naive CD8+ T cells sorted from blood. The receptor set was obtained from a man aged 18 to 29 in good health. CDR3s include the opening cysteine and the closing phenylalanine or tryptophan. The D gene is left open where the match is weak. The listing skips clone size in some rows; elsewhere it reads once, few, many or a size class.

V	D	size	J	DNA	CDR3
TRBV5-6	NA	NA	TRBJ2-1	TGTGCCAGCATAGGGGGGAATGAGCAGTTCTTC	CASIGGNEQFF
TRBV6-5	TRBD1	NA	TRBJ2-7	TGTGCCAGCAGTCTGGACAGGACTTACGAGCAGTACTTC	CASSLDRTYEQYF
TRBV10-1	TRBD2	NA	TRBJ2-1	TGCGCCAGCAGTGTCCAACCACTAGCGGAGCAGTTCTTC	CASSVQPLAEQFF
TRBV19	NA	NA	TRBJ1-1	TGTGCCAGTACCCTAGCCGGGACTTCAAGAGAAACTGAAGCTTTCTTT	CASTLAGTSRETEAFF
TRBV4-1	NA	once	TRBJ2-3	TGCGCCAGCAGCCAAGAAGACTCCACAGATACGCAGTATTTT	CASSQEDSTDTQYF
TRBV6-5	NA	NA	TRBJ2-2	TGTGCCAGCAGTCCCCTAGACGTTTTCACCGGGGAGCTGTTTTTT	CASSPLDVFTGELFF
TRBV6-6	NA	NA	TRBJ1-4	TGTGCCAGCAGCTCTACCGACAGGCTTTACCATGAAAAACTGTTTTTT	CASSSTDRLYHEKLFF
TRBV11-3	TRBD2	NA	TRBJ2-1	TGTGCCAGCAGCCAGGGACTAGCGGGAGGGCCGGACAATGAGCAGTTCTTC	CASSQGLAGGPDNEQFF
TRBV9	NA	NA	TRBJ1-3	TGTGCCAGCAGCCCCGCGGGGGGGGTAGATGGAAACACCATATATTTT	CASSPAGGVDGNTIYF
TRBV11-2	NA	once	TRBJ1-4	TGTGCCAGCAGCCTGGGGGCAACTAATGAAAAACTGTTTTTT	CASSLGATNEKLFF
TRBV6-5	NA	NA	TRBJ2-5	TGTGCCAGCAGTTATCCGACTAGACCGACCCAAGAGACCCAGTACTTC	CASSYPTRPTQETQYF
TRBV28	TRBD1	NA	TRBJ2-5	TGTGCCAGCAGTCTCCAAACGGGACAGGGTCAAGAGACCCAGTACTTC	CASSLQTGQGQETQYF
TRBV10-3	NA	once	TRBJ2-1	TGTGCCATCAGTGAAACGTACAATGAGCAGTTCTTC	CAISETYNEQFF
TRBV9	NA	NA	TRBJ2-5	TGTGCCAGCAGCGTAGATGGGACGAGCCAAGAGACCCAGTACTTC	CASSVDGTSQETQYF
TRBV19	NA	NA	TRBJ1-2	TGTGCCAGTAGCCTCGGGGGGGGCTACACCTTC	CASSLGGGYTF
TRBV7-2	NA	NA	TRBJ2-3	TGTGCCAGCAGCTTAGTCGGGGGGCCCACAGATACGCAGTATTTT	CASSLVGGPTDTQYF
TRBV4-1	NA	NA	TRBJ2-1	TGCGCCAGCAGCCAAGATCGCGCGGATGAGCAGTTCTTC	CASSQDRADEQFF
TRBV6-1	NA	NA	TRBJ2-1	TGTGCCAGCAGTGAAACAGCAGCCTATTCCTACAATGAGCAGTTCTTC	CASSETAAYSYNEQFF
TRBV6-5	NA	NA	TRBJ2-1	TGTGCCAGCAGTTCCACCGGACTGGACAATGAGCAGTTCTTC	CASSSTGLDNEQFF
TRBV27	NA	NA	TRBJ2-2	TGTGCCAGCAGTTTTGGGACCGAGCCGGGGGAGCTGTTTTTT	CASSFGTEPGELFF
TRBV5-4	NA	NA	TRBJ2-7	TGTGCCAGCAGCTTGGGTCCCCTCGAGCAGTACTTC	CASSLGPLEQYF
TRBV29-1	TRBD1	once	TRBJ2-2	TGCAGCGTTATACAGGGGGCCTCTACCGGGGAGCTGTTTTTT	CSVIQGASTGELFF
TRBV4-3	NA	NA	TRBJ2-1	TGCGCCAGCAGCCAAGTTTATCTTGGGCTAACAAGCTCCTACAATGAGCAGTTCTTC	CASSQVYLGLTSSYNEQFF
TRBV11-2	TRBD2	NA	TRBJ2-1	TGTGCCAGCAGCTTAGACTTGGGGACTAGCGGTTTCCATGAGCAGTTCTTC	CASSLDLGTSGFHEQFF
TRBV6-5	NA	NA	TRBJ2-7	TGTGCCAGCAGTTATCTCCAGGGAATAGGTTCCGAGCAGTACTTC	CASSYLQGIGSEQYF
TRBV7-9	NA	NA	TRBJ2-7	TGTGCCAGCAGCCCCTACCGGGACACAAGTTACGAGCAGTACTTC	CASSPYRDTSYEQYF
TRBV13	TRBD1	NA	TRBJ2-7	TGTGCCAGCCGAAATTGGGACAGCTACGAGCAGTACTTC	CASRNWDSYEQYF
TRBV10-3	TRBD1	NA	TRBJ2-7	TGTGCCATCAGAGGGGACAGGTTTACCTACGAGCAGTACTTC	CAIRGDRFTYEQYF
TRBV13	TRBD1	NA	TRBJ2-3	TGTGCCAGCAGCTTATTAGGTGCCGCGACAGGGGCAGATACGCAGTATTTT	CASSLLGAATGADTQYF
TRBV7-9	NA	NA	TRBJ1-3	TGTGCCAGCAGCTCCCAAAGCTATGCCCCAAGCTCTGGAAACACCATATATTTT	CASSSQSYAPSSGNTIYF
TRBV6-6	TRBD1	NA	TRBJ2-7	TGTGCCAGCAGTTCGGGACAGGGCTACGAGCAGTACTTC	CASSSGQGYEQYF
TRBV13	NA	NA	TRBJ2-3	TGTGCCAGCAGGGGCCGGGATTTGCCCCCAGATACGCAGTATTTT	CASRGRDLPPDTQYF
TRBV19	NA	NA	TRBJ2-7	TGTGCCAGTAGTATACGGCTGTCCTACGAGCAGTACTTC	CASSIRLSYEQYF
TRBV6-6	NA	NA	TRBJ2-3	TGTGCCAGCAGCGTACCTCGACCCCGGGGAGCGGATACGCAGTATTTT	CASSVPRPRGADTQYF
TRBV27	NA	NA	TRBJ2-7	TGTGCCAGCAGTTTATCGTGGTCCTACGAGCAGTACTTC	CASSLSWSYEQYF
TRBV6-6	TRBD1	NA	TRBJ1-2	TGTGCCAGCAGTTACACGGGACAGGGCCACTATGGCTACACCTTC	CASSYTGQGHYGYTF
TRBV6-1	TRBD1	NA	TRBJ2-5	TGTGCCAGCAGTGACGGGACGGGACAGGGATCTGGAGAGACCCAGTACTTC	CASSDGTGQGSGETQYF
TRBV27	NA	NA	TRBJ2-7	TGTGCCAGCAGTCCGGGACGGAAATTCTCCTACGAGCAGTACTTC	CASSPGRKFSYEQYF
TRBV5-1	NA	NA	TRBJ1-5	TGCGCCAGCGATTCCCACGCGGCAGGCTGGAGTATGGCCCAGCATTTT	CASDSHAAGWSMAQHF
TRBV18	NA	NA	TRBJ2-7	TGTGCCAGCTCCCCCGGGGCTCAGGTCCACGAGCAGTACTTC	CASSPGAQVHEQYF
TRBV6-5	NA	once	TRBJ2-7	TGTGCCAGCAGTTACACCCCCAGGGGCTACGAGCAGTACTTC	CASSYTPRGYEQYF
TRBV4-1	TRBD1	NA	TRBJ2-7	TGCGCCAGCAGCCAAGATGGGACAGGGTGGGAGCAGTACTTC	CASSQDGTGWEQYF
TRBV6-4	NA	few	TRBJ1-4	TGTGCCAGCAGTGCTCGACCATTTGAAAAACTGTTTTTT	CASSARPFEKLFF
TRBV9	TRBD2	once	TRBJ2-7	TGTGCCAGCAGCCTGACTAGCGGGGTCGGCGAGCAGTACTTC	CASSLTSGVGEQYF
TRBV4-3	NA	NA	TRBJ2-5	TGCGCCAGCAGCCAAGTAGTATCAGGGGAGGAGGAGACCCAGTACTTC	CASSQVVSGEEETQYF
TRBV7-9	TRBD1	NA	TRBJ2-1	TGTGCCAGCAGCCTGGGACAGGGCCCCTACAATGAGCAGTTCTTC	CASSLGQGPYNEQFF
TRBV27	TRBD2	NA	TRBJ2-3	TGTGCCAGCAGTTTATCCCCCAGCGGGGAACTAGATACGCAGTATTTT	CASSLSPSGELDTQYF
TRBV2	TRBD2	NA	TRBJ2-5	TGTGCCAGCAGTGGGTATGCGGCGGGGGGGGAGACCCAGTACTTC	CASSGYAAGGETQYF